This note documents a single T cell receptor (beta chain) sequence. Some clones are missing from TCRdb's copy, which holds only in-frame ones; the method was immunoSEQ multiplex PCR. This sample yields 490,000 or so clones, of which around 85% are seen a single time; roughly 8.5% belongs to the top ten. This sample was taken from a study of blood T cell repertoires in COVID-19. Looking at the study overall: Some COVID-19 samples were acute and others convalescent; all came from the United States, Italy and Spain. In each case, the material was cDNA or gDNA derived from T cells, B-cell-depleted T cells, or PBMCs.

Participants, roughly 18 to 90 years old, spanned 25 or so US areas. The V end was cut by 2 bases, the J end by 7 bases, with 11 bases between. The length of the CDR3 is 13 residues. Germline V CDR1 and CDR2: SGHTA, FQGNSA. The rearrangement uses TRBV7-2 and TRBJ1-1; D is ambiguous. The TCR was taken from a woman aged 55-69 years who had recovered from COVID-19. Specimen: PBMCs or T cells enriched from blood (not recorded which). In DNA, the CDR3 is TGTGCCAGCAGCTTACGGGGTTCGGGTGAAGCTTTCTTT. It codes for CASSLRGSGEAFF.